The 16 T cell receptor beta chains in this list originate from one sample, sequenced in a study of T-cell reconstitution after alpha-beta-depleted transplantation in children. Preparation of the TCRbeta library involved a method that used unique molecular identifiers. TCRdb processed the PCR reads anew with MiXCR; each CDR3 protein has one entry. The profile covers about 500,000 distinct CDR3 sequences, with 30% to 35% appearing a single time and around 2.3% taken by the ten largest. The sample consisted of PBMCs from the stem cell graft donor, taken from the stem cell graft. These receptors were collected from a human donor who donated a stem cell graft to a child with aplastic anemia.

V usage is TRBV18 and J usage is TRBJ1-1; 7 bases agree with TRBD1. CDR1 and CDR2 from the germline V gene are KGHSH and LQKENI. The V and J ends lost 2 bases and 9 bases, in that order; junction bases with no gene match: 12. The CDR3 is 15 residues long. The CDR3 coding sequence is TGTGCCAGCTCACCAGATGGACAGGTCCCCAGAAAAGCTTTCTTT. Its protein is CASSPDGQVPRKAFF. The full variable domain, with the rest looked up from reference TRBV18 and TRBJ1-1, is NAGVMQNPRHLVRRRGQEARLRCSPMKGHSHVYWYRQLPEEGLKFMVYLQKENIIDESGMPKERFSAEFPKEGPSILRIQQVVRGDSAAYFCASSPDGQVPRKAFFGQGTRLTVV.

The table lists this clonotype with a few counts. The V and J genes are TRBV12-3 or TRBV12-4 and TRBJ1-2, with unresolved D. The CDR3 covers 15 residues. V was trimmed by 8 bases and J by 1 base, leaving 17 bases between them. CDR3 sequence: CASSARSFGNYGYTF. The CDR3 region has the DNA TGTGCCAGCTCGGCCCGTTCTTTCGGTAACTATGGCTACACCTTC.

This clonotype was observed a few times. The chain joins TRBV30 to TRBJ1-5, with 8 bases aligning to TRBD1. The CDR3 consists of 13 residues. Unmatched junction bases numbered 2, after V lost 1 base and J lost 6 bases. The germline CDR1 and CDR2 sequences are GTSNPN and SVGIG (reference sequence). The CDR3 sequence is CAWSEQGGQPQHF. The CDR3 DNA sequence: TGTGCCTGGAGTGAACAGGGGGGTCAGCCCCAGCATTTT.

The chain couples TRBV9 to TRBJ2-3; D is uncertain. This CDR3 has 13 amino acids. Trimming removed 4 bases at V and 6 bases at J, with 12 bases between. Germline V lookup: CDR1 SGDLS, CDR2 YYNGEE. CDR3 nucleotides: TGTGCCAGCAGCCCTCAAGCCCGGGATACGCAGTATTTT. Translating it yields CASSPQARDTQYF.

This clonotype was counted a few times. The chain carries TRBV10-3 and TRBJ2-5, with D possibly matching TRBD2 (5 bases). Trimming removed 8 bases at V and 1 base at J, with 17 bases between. Germline V CDR1 and CDR2: ENHRY, SYGVKD. The length of the CDR3 is 15 residues. The CDR3 reads CAISRVGSSQETQYF. CDR3 DNA sequence: TGTGCCATCTCTCGGGTGGGGAGTAGCCAAGAGACCCAGTACTTC.

This chain connects TRBV10-3 to TRBJ2-1; D is unresolved. Between the trimmed V and J ends, which lost 0 bases and 4 bases, there was a span of 10 bases. The CDR3 is made up of 15 amino acids. Germline values: CDR1 ENHRY, CDR2 SYGVKD. The CDR3 DNA reads as TGTGCCATCAGTGAGTCTCATGGAAGGTACAATGAGCAGTTCTTC. Encoded protein: CAISESHGRYNEQFF.

This clonotype has just a few counts. The V gene is TRBV20-1, the J gene TRBJ1-1; D call uncertain. The CDR3 has 11 amino acids. Per the germline V gene, CDR1 is DFQATT and CDR2 is SNEGSKA (reference sequence). CDR3 in amino acids: CSLIRDTEAFF. The CDR3 nucleotides read TGCAGCCTAATAAGAGACACTGAAGCTTTCTTT.

The chain employs TRBV29-1 and TRBJ1-2; D possibly corresponds to TRBD1 (6 bases). V was trimmed by 8 bases and J by 4 bases, leaving 23 bases between them. The CDR3 spans 15 residues. In germline, CDR1 is SQVTM, CDR2 ANQGSEA. The CDR3: CSPPGRGAVGYGYTF. As DNA, the CDR3 is TGCAGCCCCCCTGGGCGGGGGGCCGTGGGCTATGGCTACACCTTC.

This clonotype was counted many times. The chain has TRBV25-1 and TRBJ2-5, with D maybe TRBD1 (6 bases). Germline V gene data show CDR1 as MGHDK and CDR2 as SYGVNS. The CDR3 runs 14 residues. Trimming took off 4 bases at V and 2 bases at J, with 11 bases between the two ends. In DNA, the CDR3 is TGTGCCAGCAGTGGACAGGAACCACAAGAGACCCAGTACTTC. This encodes CASSGQEPQETQYF.

This clonotype was observed a handful of times. This sequence joins TRBV11-1 and TRBJ2-7, with D possibly being TRBD2 (6 bases). V lost 3 bases and J 0 bases, leaving 12 bases between the germline ends. Germline V gene sequence: CDR1 SGHAT, CDR2 FQDESV (reference sequence). The CDR3 length is 15 residues. CDR3 amino acids: CASSLRGDFSYEQYF. CDR3 nucleotides: TGTGCCAGCAGCTTGAGAGGGGACTTCTCCTACGAGCAGTACTTC.

V usage is TRBV18 and J usage is TRBJ2-3; D not resolved. V lost 2 bases and J 0 bases, leaving 9 bases between the germline ends. CDR3 size: 15 residues. Germline loops: CDR1 KGHSH, CDR2 LQKENI. The CDR3 loop is CASSPRLESTDTQYF. DNA of the CDR3: TGTGCCAGCTCACCAAGGTTGGAGAGCACAGATACGCAGTATTTT.

The chain uses TRBV20-1 and TRBJ1-4; D is ambiguous. CDR3 length equals 13 residues. Trimming left V 3 bases short and J 7 bases short, with 12 bases between. Germline CDR1 is DFQATT and CDR2 is SNEGSKA (reference sequence). For the CDR3, the DNA is TGCAGTGCTAGCTTCGGGATTGGTGAAAAACTGTTTTTT. Encoded protein: CSASFGIGEKLFF.

This clonotype has more than one count but fewer than ten. The V and J genes are TRBV29-1 and TRBJ1-1; no reliable D call. From germline, CDR1 is SQVTM and CDR2 ANQGSEA. V was shortened by 6 bases and J by 0 bases, with 14 bases between the two germline ends. The CDR3 extends over 14 amino acids. The CDR3 here is CSVAVLTLNTEAFF. CDR3 DNA sequence: TGCAGCGTCGCCGTGCTTACACTGAACACTGAAGCTTTCTTT.

A few counts support this clonotype. The rearrangement uses TRBV12-3 or TRBV12-4 and TRBJ1-1, with TRBD1 as a possible D gene (6 bases). Trimming cost V 6 bases and J 5 bases, with 13 bases left between them. The CDR3 is made up of 13 amino acids. As DNA, the CDR3 is TGTGCCAGCAGATTTACAGGGTTGACTGAAGCTTTCTTT. It specifies CASRFTGLTEAFF.

The chain combines TRBV20-1 with TRBJ2-2, with D possibly TRBD2 on 5 matching bases. Germline CDR1 reads DFQATT; CDR2 reads SNEGSKA (reference sequence). CDR3 size: 14 residues. The V and J ends lost 6 bases and 6 bases respectively, with 17 bases between them. CDR3 region: CSATRPTSSGELFF. CDR3 nucleotide sequence: TGCAGTGCAACCAGACCTACTAGTTCCGGGGAGCTGTTTTTT.

The J gene is TRBJ2-1, the V gene TRBV29-1; D remains ambiguous. Germline V gives CDR1 SQVTM, CDR2 ANQGSEA. Trimming cost V 4 bases and J 13 bases, with 14 bases left between them. The CDR3 runs to 11 residues. The CDR3 coding sequence is TGCAGCGTTGTATTGGGCCTTGATCAGTTCTTC. It encodes CSVVLGLDQFF.